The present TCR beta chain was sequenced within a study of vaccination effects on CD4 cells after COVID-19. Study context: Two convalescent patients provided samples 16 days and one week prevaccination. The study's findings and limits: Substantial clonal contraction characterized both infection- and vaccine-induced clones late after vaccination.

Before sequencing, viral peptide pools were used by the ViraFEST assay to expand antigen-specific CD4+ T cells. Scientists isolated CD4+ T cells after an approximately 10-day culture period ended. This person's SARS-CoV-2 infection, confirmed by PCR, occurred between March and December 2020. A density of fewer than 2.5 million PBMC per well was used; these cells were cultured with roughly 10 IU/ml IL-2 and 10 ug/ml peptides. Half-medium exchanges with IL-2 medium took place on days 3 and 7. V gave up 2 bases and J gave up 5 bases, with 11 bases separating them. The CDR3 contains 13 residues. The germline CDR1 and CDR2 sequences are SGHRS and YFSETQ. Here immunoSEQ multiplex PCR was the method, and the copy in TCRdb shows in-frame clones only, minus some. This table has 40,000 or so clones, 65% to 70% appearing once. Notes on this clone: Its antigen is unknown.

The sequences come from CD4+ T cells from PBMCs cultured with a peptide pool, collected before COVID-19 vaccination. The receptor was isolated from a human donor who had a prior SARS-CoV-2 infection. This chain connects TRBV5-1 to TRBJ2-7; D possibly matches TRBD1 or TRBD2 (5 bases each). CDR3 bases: TGCGCCAGCAGCTTATCTCAGGGACACGAGCAGTACTTC. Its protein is CASSLSQGHEQYF.